Below are 10 T cell receptor beta chains sequenced from a single sample in a study of cytomegalovirus exposure and HLA in healthy donors (dated by TCRdb to about 2017). The method was the immunoSEQ multiplex PCR assay. For the multiplex PCR, a mixture combining 60 forward primers for TCR Vbeta segments and 13 reverse primers for TCR Jbeta segments was used. TCRdb provides this immuneACCESS table in a form limited to in-frame rearrangements. Some clones are lacking; in checked studies, under half of them reflect an unresolved V gene, and why the rest are absent is not known. Across this sample there are nearly 110,000 clones, with around 76% seen only once. Together, the top ten hold less than 2.5% of the sample. Sample: PBMCs. The origin of the receptors is a young man in good health and CMV-seronegative.

The chain has TRBV27 and TRBJ2-3; possibly TRBD1 for D (7 bases). Germline V gives CDR1 MNHEY, CDR2 SMNVEV (reference sequence). CDR3 size: 14 residues. V dropped 8 bases and J dropped 2 bases, with 14 bases sitting between them. The CDR3 here is CASSRGAVTDTQYF. For the CDR3, the DNA is TGTGCCAGCTCCAGGGGGGCGGTCACAGATACGCAGTATTTT.

The genes are TRBV5-1 and TRBJ2-5; 11 bases align to TRBD2. CDR1 and CDR2 from the germline V gene are SGHRS and YFSETQ. The CDR3 runs 15 residues. Unmatched junction bases numbered 4, after V lost 3 bases and J lost 3 bases. DNA of the CDR3: TGCGCCAGCAGCTCAGTTAGCGGGGGGGAAGAGACCCAGTACTTC. Translated, it gives CASSSVSGGEETQYF.

This clone has a single count. The chain has TRBV5-1 and TRBJ1-1; tentative D call: TRBD1 (5 bases). CDR3 length equals 13 residues. Germline-derived CDR1 and CDR2 are SGHRS and YFSETQ. V was shortened by 0 bases and J by 4 bases, with 7 bases between the two germline ends. This CDR3 reads CASSLERGTEAFF. For the CDR3, the DNA is TGCGCCAGCAGCTTGGAAAGGGGCACTGAAGCTTTCTTT.

The CDR3 protein is CASSDRGHQPQHF. CDR3 sequence (DNA): TGTGCCAGCAGTGACAGGGGACACCAGCCCCAGCATTTT. The chain couples TRBV6-1 to TRBJ1-5, with a tentative D call TRBD1 (6 bases). The CDR3 has 13 residues. Per the germline V gene, CDR1 is MNHNS and CDR2 is SASEGT. V was shortened by 3 bases and J by 7 bases, with 10 bases between the two germline ends.

This clone has only a few counts. The chain links TRBV9 to TRBJ2-5, with D hard to call. Trimming took off 0 bases at V and 4 bases at J, with 7 bases between the two ends. Germline lookup yields CDR1 SGDLS and CDR2 YYNGEE. The length of the CDR3 is 13 residues. The CDR3 DNA follows: TGTGCCAGCAGCGTAGCCCCTAGAGAGACCCAGTACTTC. Encoded protein: CASSVAPRETQYF.

This clone was seen a few times. The junction differs from germline at one of its ends, possibly a read error. Here the CDR3 DNA reads TGTTCCAGCAGCTTAAGGGGACTCGAGCAGTTCTTC. Translated: CSSSLRGLEQFF. The chain links TRBV7-9 to TRBJ2-1, with D possibly being TRBD2 (6 bases). CDR1 is SEHNR, CDR2 FQNEAQ, per germline (reference sequence). The CDR3 length is 12 residues.

This clone was recorded once. The CDR3 DNA reads TGTGCCAGCAGTGGGCCCGATACGCAGTATTTT. This sequence encodes CASSGPDTQYF. The chain carries TRBV5-4 and TRBJ2-3; D not certain. Trimming removed 5 bases from V and 6 bases from J, with 7 bases in between. The germline V gene has CDR1 SGHNT and CDR2 YYREEE (reference sequence). The CDR3 runs to 11 residues.

A remark on this clone: The germline gene is not matched at one end of the junction; a read error may be the cause. This rearrangement joins TRBV7-9 to TRBJ1-2; the D is unclear. The CDR3 runs 12 residues. Germline V gene data show CDR1 as SEHNR and CDR2 as FQNEAQ (reference sequence). CDR3 protein: CASSLNNYGYPF. CDR3 DNA: TGTGCCAGCAGCTTAAATAACTATGGCTACCCCTTC.

The sample holds a few counts of this clone. The rearrangement links TRBV15 to TRBJ2-1; 9 positions match TRBD1. The CDR3 has 15 residues. J gave up 10 bases and V 3 bases, and 10 bases lay outside the gene matches. Germline CDR1 and CDR2: LNHNV and YYDKDF (reference sequence). The CDR3 here is CATSRGGQGGGEQFF. DNA of the CDR3: TGTGCCACCAGCAGGGGGGGACAGGGAGGGGGCGAGCAGTTCTTC.

V and J are TRBV5-4 and TRBJ2-7, with TRBD2 matching over 7 bases. With V trimmed by 0 bases and J by 6 bases, 3 bases remained unmatched. The germline V gene has CDR1 SGHNT and CDR2 YYREEE (reference sequence). The CDR3 spans 13 residues. As DNA, the CDR3 is TGTGCCAGCAGCTTGGCCGGGGGGTTCGAGCAGTACTTC. Its translation is CASSLAGGFEQYF.